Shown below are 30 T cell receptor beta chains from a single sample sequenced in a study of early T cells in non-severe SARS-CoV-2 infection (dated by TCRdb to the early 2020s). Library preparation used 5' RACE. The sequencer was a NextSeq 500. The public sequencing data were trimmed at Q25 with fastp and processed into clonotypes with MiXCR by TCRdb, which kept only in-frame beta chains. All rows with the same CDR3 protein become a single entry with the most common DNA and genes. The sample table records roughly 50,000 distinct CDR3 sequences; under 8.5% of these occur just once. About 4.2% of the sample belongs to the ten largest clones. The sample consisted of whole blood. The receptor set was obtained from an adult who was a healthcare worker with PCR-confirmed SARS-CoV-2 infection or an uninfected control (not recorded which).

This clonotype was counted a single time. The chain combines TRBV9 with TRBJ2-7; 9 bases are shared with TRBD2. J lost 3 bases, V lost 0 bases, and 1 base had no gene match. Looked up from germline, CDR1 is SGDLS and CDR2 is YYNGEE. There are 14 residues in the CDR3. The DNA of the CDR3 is TGTGCCAGCAGCGTAGTAGCGGGGGACTACGAGCAGTACTTC. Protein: CASSVVAGDYEQYF.

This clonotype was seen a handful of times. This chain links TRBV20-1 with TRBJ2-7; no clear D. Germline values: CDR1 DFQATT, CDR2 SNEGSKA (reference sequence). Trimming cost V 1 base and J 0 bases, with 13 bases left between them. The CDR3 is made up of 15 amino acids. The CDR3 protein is CSARGWTHDSYEQYF. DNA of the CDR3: TGCAGTGCTAGAGGATGGACGCATGACTCCTACGAGCAGTACTTC.

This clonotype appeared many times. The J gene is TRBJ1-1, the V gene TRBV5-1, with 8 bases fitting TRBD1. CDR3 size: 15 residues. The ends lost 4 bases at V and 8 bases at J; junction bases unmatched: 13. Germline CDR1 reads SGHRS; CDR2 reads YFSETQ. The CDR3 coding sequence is TGCGCCAGCAGCATGGACAGGGTCCAAGTTCTGGAAGCTTTCTTT. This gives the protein CASSMDRVQVLEAFF.

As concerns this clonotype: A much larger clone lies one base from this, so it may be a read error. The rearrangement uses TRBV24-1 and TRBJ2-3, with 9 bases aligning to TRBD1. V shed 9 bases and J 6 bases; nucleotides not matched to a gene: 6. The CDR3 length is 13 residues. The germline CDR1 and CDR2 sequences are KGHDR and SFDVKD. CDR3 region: CATGTGGQDTQYF. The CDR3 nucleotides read TGTGCCACCGGAACAGGGGGCCAGGATACGCAGTATTTT.

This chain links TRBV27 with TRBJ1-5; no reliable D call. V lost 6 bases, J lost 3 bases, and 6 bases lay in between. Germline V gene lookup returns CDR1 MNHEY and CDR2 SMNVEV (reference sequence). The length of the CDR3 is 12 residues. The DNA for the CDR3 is TGTGCCAGCAGCCCTAACAATCAGCCCCAGCATTTT. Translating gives CASSPNNQPQHF.

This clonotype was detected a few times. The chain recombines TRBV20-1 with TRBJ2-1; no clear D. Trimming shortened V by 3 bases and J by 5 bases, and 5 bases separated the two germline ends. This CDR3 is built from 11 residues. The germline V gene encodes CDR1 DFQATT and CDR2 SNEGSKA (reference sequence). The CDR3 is CSARENNEQFF. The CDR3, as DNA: TGCAGTGCTAGGGAAAACAATGAGCAGTTCTTC.

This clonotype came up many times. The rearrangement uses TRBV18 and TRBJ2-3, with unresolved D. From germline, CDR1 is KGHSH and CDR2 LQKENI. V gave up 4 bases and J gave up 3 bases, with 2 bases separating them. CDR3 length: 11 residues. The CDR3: CASSQTDTQYF. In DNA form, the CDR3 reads TGTGCCAGCTCACAGACAGATACGCAGTATTTT.

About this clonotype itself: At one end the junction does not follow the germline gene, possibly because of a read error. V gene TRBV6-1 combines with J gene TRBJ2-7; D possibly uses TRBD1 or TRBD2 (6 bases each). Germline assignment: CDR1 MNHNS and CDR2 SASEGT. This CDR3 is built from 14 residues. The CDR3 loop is CASSLWGAPYEKYF. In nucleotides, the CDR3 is TGTGCCAGCTCCCTTTGGGGGGCCCCCTACGAGAAGTACTTC.

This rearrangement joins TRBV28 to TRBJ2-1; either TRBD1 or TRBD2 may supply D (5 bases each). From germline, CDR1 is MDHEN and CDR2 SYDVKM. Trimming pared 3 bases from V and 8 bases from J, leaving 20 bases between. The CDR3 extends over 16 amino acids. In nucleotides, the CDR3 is TGTGCCAGCAGTTTGCCTCCGGGACGGGGTTTTCATGAGCAGTTCTTC. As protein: CASSLPPGRGFHEQFF.

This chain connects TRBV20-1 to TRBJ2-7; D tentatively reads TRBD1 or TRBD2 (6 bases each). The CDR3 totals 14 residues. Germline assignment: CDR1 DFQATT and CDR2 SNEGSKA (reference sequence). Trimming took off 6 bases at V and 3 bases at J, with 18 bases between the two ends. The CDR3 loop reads CSAERGGSGYEQYF. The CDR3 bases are TGCAGTGCAGAGAGAGGGGGGTCCGGCTACGAGCAGTACTTC.

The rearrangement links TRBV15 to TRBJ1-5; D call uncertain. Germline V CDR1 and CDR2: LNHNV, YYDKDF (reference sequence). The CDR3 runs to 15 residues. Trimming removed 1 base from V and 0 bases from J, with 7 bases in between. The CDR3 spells CATSRGVNSNQPQHF. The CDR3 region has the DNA TGTGCCACCAGCAGAGGCGTTAATAGCAATCAGCCCCAGCATTTT. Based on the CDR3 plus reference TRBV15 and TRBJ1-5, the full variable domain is DAMVIQNPRYQVTQFGKPVTLSCSQTLNHNVMYWYQQKSSQAPKLLFHYYDKDFNNEADTPDNFQSRRPNTSFCFLDIRSPGLGDTAMYLCATSRGVNSNQPQHFGDGTRLSIL.

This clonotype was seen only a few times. CDR3 nucleotides: TGTGCCAGCAGCGTTGGGTTCAACAGGGCTCATAAAGCTTTCTTT. Its translation is CASSVGFNRAHKAFF. The chain has TRBV9 and TRBJ1-1, with D perhaps TRBD1 (6 bases). V lost 2 bases to trimming and J lost 9 bases, with 20 bases between them. This CDR3 spans 15 amino acids. The germline V gene encodes CDR1 SGDLS and CDR2 YYNGEE.

CDR3 sequence (DNA): TGTGCCTTGGGACAGCAAATTAATTCACCCCTCCACTTT. Its protein product is CALGQQINSPLHF. The rearrangement links TRBV30 to TRBJ1-6; 7 bases align to TRBD1. With V trimmed by 7 bases and J by 6 bases, 6 bases remained unmatched. The length of the CDR3 is 13 residues. Germline loops: CDR1 GTSNPN, CDR2 SVGIG (reference sequence).

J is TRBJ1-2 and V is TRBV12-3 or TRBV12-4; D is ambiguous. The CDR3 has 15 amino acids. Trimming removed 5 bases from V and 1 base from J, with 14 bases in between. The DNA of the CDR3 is TGTGCCAGCAGTCCCGCTTTTACTCTTAACTATGGCTACACCTTC. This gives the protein CASSPAFTLNYGYTF.

CDR3 nucleotides: TGCGCCAGCAGCCAAGATTTGAACTACATGAACACTGAAGCTTTCTTT. Translated, it gives CASSQDLNYMNTEAFF. V is TRBV4-1 and J is TRBJ1-1; no reliable D call. The CDR3 totals 16 residues. V lost 0 bases and J lost 0, with 11 bases in between. The germline gives CDR1 MGHRA, CDR2 YSYEKL.

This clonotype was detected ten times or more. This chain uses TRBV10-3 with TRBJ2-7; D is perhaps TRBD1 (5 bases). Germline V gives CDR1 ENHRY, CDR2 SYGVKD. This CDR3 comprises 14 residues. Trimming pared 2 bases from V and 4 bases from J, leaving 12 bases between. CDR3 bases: TGTGCCATCAGTGAGCATTTGGGGCGATACGAGCAGTACTTC. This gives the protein CAISEHLGRYEQYF.

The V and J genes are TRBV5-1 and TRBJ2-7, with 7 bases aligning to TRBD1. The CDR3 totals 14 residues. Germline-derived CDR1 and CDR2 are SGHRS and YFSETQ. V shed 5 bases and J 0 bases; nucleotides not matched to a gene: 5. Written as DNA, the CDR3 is TGCGCCAGCAGGCCCCGGGACAGCTCCTACGAGCAGTACTTC. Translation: CASRPRDSSYEQYF.

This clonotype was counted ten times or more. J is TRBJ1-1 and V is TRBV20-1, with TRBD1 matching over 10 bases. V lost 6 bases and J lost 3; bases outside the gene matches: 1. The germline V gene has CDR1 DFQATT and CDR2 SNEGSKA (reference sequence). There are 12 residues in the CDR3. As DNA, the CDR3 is TGCAGTGCCGGACAGGGGGACACTGAAGCTTTCTTT. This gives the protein CSAGQGDTEAFF.

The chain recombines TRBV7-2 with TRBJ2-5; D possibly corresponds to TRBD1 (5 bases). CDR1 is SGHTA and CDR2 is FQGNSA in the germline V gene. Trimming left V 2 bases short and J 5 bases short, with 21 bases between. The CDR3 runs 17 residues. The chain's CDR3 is CASSLYPFRVGSETQYF. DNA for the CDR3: TGTGCCAGCAGCTTATACCCGTTCAGGGTAGGAAGTGAGACCCAGTACTTC.

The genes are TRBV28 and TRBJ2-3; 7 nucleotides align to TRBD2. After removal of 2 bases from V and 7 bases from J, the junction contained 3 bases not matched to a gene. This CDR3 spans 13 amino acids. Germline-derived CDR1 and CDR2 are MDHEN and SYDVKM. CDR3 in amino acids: CASSLAGAHTQYF. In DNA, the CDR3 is TGTGCCAGCAGTTTAGCGGGAGCACATACGCAGTATTTT.

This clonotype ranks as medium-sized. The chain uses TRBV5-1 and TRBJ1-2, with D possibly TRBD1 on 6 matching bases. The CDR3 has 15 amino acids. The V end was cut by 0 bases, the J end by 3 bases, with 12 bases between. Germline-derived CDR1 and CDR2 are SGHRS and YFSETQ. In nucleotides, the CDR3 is TGCGCCAGCAGCTTGGATCCGGGACAAGACTATGGCTACACCTTC. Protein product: CASSLDPGQDYGYTF.

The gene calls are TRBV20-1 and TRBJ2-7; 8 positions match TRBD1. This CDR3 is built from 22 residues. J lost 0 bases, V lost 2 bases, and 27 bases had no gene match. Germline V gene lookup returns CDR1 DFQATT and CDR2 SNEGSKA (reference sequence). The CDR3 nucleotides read TGCAGTGCTAGACCCGACCGGAGCGCCAGGGGACAGGCCATGTCGTGCTCCTACGAGCAGTACTTC. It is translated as CSARPDRSARGQAMSCSYEQYF.

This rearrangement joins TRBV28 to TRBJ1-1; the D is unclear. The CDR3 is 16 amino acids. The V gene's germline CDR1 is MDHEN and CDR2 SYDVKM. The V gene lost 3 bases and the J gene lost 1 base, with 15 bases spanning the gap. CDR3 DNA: TGTGCCAGCAGTTTCTCCCTGGCTCAGCAGAACACTGAAGCTTTCTTT. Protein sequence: CASSFSLAQQNTEAFF.

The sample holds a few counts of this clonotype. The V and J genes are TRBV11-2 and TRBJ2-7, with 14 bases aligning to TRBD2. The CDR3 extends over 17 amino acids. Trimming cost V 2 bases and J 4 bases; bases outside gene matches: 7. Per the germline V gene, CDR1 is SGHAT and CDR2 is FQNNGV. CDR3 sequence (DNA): TGTGCCAGCAGCTTATCGGGACTAGCGGGAGTCTGGTACGAGCAGTACTTC. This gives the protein CASSLSGLAGVWYEQYF.

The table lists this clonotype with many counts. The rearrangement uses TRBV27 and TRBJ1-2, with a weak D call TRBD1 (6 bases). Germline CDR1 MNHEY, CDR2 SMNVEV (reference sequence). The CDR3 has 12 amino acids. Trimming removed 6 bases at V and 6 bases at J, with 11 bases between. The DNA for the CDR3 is TGTGCCAGCAGCTCGTACAGGGATGGCTACACCTTC. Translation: CASSSYRDGYTF.

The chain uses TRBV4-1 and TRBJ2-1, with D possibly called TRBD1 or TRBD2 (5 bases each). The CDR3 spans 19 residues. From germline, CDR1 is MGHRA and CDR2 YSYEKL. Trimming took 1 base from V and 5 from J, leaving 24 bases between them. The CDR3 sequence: CASSQVAGITLASDNEQFF. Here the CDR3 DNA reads TGCGCCAGCAGCCAAGTGGCAGGGATTACCTTAGCGAGCGACAATGAGCAGTTCTTC.

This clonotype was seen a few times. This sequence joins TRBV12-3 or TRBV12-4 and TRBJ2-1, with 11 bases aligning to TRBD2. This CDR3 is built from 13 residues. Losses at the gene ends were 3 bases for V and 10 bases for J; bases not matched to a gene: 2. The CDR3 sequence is CASSFSGGAEQFF. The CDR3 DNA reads TGTGCCAGCAGTTTTAGCGGGGGGGCCGAGCAGTTCTTC.

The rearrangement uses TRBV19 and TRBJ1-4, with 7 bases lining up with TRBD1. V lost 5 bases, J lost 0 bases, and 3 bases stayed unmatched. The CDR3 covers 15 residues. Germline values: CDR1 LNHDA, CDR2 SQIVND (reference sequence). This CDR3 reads CASSPTGATNEKLFF. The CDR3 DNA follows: TGTGCCAGTAGTCCAACAGGGGCAACTAATGAAAAACTGTTTTTT.

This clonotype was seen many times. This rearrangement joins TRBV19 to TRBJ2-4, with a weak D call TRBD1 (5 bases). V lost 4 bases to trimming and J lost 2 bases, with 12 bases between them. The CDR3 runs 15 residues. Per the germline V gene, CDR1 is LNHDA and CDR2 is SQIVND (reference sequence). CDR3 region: CASSTNQGTKNIQYF. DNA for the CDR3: TGTGCCAGTAGTACCAACCAGGGAACCAAAAACATTCAGTACTTC.

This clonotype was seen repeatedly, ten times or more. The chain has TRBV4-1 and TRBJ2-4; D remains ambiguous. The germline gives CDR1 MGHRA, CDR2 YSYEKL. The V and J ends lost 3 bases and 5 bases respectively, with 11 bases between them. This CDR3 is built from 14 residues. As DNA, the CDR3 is TGCGCCAGCAGCCATTTGGTACGCGAAAACATTCAGTACTTC. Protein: CASSHLVRENIQYF.